This T cell receptor (beta chain) came from a study of blood T cell repertoires in COVID-19. Study context: Spain, Italy and the United States supplied samples that represented acute and convalescent COVID-19.

The method was immunoSEQ multiplex PCR; TCRdb's version includes in-frame clones alone and lacks a portion of them. The sample consists of 180,000 or so clones, around nine tenths of them appearing once. Cohort 3 recovery required two negative PCRs, clearance, or symptom resolution. This sequence originates from a woman younger than 30 who had recovered from COVID-19. Sequenced sample: PBMCs or T cells enriched from blood (not recorded which).

CDR3 in amino acids: CAWSFNGGPWTEAFF. Here the CDR3 DNA reads TGTGCCTGGAGCTTTAACGGGGGACCGTGGACTGAAGCTTTCTTT. The chain combines TRBV30 with TRBJ1-1, with a possible D match to TRBD1 (5 bases). With 3 bases removed from V and 5 bases from J, the gap between germline ends came to 19 bases. The CDR3 is made up of 15 amino acids. Germline-derived CDR1 and CDR2 are GTSNPN and SVGIG (reference sequence).